Described below is a single TCR beta chain sequence and its context. Other nucleotide sequences in the sample specify the same CDR3. Germline V CDR1 and CDR2: KGHSH, LQKENI. J was trimmed by 6 bases and V by 3 bases; bases with no gene match: 4. The CDR3 is 14 residues long. The data originate from a study of blood T cell repertoires in COVID-19. The data were produced by immunoSEQ multiplex PCR, yet TCRdb's version contains in-frame clones alone and is incomplete. The data hold 120,000 to 150,000 clones, with 65% to 90% observed a single time. J is TRBJ1-5 and V is TRBV18; 8 bases are a match to TRBD1. The TCR originated in a woman aged 45-60 years in a cohort sampled during active or convalescent COVID-19. The sequencing sample was made of peripheral blood. CDR3 region: CASSPGQGIQPQHF. The CDR3, as DNA: TGTGCCAGCTCACCCGGACAGGGAATTCAGCCCCAGCATTTT. Full variable domain (remainder filled in from reference TRBV18 and TRBJ1-5): NAGVMQNPRHLVRRRGQEARLRCSPMKGHSHVYWYRQLPEEGLKFMVYLQKENIIDESGMPKERFSAEFPKEGPSILRIQQVVRGDSAAYFCASSPGQGIQPQHFGDGTRLSIL.